Shown below are 21 T cell receptor beta chains from a single sample sequenced in a study of technical replicates of blood from a handful of donors. Using immunoSEQ multiplex PCR, the repertoire was profiled, and TCRdb retains in-frame clones only, with some absent. Here the sample spans 74,000 or so clones, around 90% being singletons. Material: T cells isolated from PBMCs. The receptor source for this set is a human donor in good health.

The rearrangement uses TRBV14 and TRBJ2-3; 7 bases fit TRBD1. V lost 4 bases to trimming and J lost 5 bases; unmatched junction nucleotides: 9. CDR1 SGHDN and CDR2 FVKESK come from the germline V gene. This CDR3 spans 15 amino acids. The CDR3 loop is CASSLRGRTLDTQYF. The CDR3, as DNA: TGTGCCAGCAGCCTCAGGGGGAGAACCTTAGATACGCAGTATTTT.

CDR3 nucleotide sequence: TGCGCCAGCAGCCAAGATTTGGGGGCAGGCGAGACCCAGTACTTC. Translating gives CASSQDLGAGETQYF. The rearrangement joins TRBV4-3 to TRBJ2-5; TRBD1 might be the D (6 bases). This CDR3 is 15 amino acids long. CDR1 and CDR2 from the germline V gene are LGHNA and YSLEER. Trimming took 0 bases from V and 5 from J, leaving 13 bases between them.

The chain carries TRBV19 and TRBJ2-7; tentatively, D is TRBD1 (5 bases). This CDR3 comprises 13 residues. CDR1 is LNHDA, CDR2 SQIVND, per germline (reference sequence). With 6 bases removed from V and 2 bases from J, the gap between germline ends came to 11 bases. Written as DNA, the CDR3 is TGTGCCAGTAGATCAGGGAAGACCTACGAGCAGTACTTC. Amino acid sequence: CASRSGKTYEQYF.

This clone is a singleton in its sample. The V gene is TRBV6-5, the J gene TRBJ1-1; 8 positions agree with TRBD1. CDR3 size: 13 residues. V dropped 6 bases and J dropped 3; count of bases not matched to a gene: 3. The V gene's germline CDR1 is MNHEY and CDR2 SVGAGI. DNA for the CDR3: TGTGCCAGCAGCGGACAGGGTCACACTGAAGCTTTCTTT. It encodes CASSGQGHTEAFF.

The V and J genes are TRBV7-2 and TRBJ2-1, with D possibly matching TRBD2 (5 bases). V was shortened by 10 bases and J by 6 bases, with 22 bases between the two germline ends. This CDR3 spans 15 amino acids. Germline CDR1 and CDR2: SGHTA and FQGNSA. CDR3 residues: CATSSDGVSRNEQFF. The CDR3 DNA reads TGTGCCACCTCCTCGGACGGGGTCTCACGCAATGAGCAGTTCTTC.

The chain links TRBV19 to TRBJ1-2; maybe TRBD1 (6 bases). The germline gives CDR1 LNHDA, CDR2 SQIVND (reference sequence). This CDR3 has 15 residues. The germline V and J ends were trimmed by 6 bases and 1 base, with 15 bases remaining between them. The CDR3 coding sequence is TGTGCCAGTAGCAGACAGGACAGAGATAACTATGGCTACACCTTC. Its translation: CASSRQDRDNYGYTF.

This clone occurred a few times. The chain employs TRBV28 and TRBJ1-2; no definite D call. Germline V gene lookup returns CDR1 MDHEN and CDR2 SYDVKM. There are 13 residues in the CDR3. Trimming removed 3 bases from V and 1 base from J, with 6 bases in between. CDR3 in DNA: TGTGCCAGCAGTTTGGCGGATAACTATGGCTACACCTTC. Translated, it gives CASSLADNYGYTF.

The chain has TRBV19 and TRBJ1-5, with D hard to call. This CDR3 has 14 residues. Trimming left V 5 bases short and J 4 bases short, with 12 bases between. Germline values: CDR1 LNHDA, CDR2 SQIVND (reference sequence). CDR3 in amino acids: CASSLVGSNQPQHF. DNA for the CDR3: TGTGCCAGTAGTCTCGTGGGCAGTAATCAGCCCCAGCATTTT.

The rearrangement links TRBV11-3 to TRBJ2-1; 9 bases are a match to TRBD2. Germline assignment: CDR1 SGHNT and CDR2 YENEEA. With V trimmed by 5 bases and J by 10 bases, 6 bases remained unmatched. The length of the CDR3 is 13 residues. CDR3 residues: CASSALAGVEQFF. The CDR3 DNA is TGTGCCAGCAGCGCTTTAGCGGGAGTAGAGCAGTTCTTC.

The V and J genes are TRBV19 and TRBJ1-1; 7 bases are shared with TRBD1. CDR1 LNHDA and CDR2 SQIVND come from the germline V gene (reference sequence). CDR3 size: 14 residues. J gave up 0 bases and V 3 bases, and 1 base lay outside the gene matches. The CDR3, as DNA: TGTGCCAGTAGTATGGACAGGTTGAACACTGAAGCTTTCTTT. Translating it yields CASSMDRLNTEAFF.

J is TRBJ2-7 and V is TRBV27; TRBD2 agrees at 8 bases. V lost 3 bases, J lost 4 bases, and 5 bases stayed unmatched. There are 14 residues in the CDR3. In germline, CDR1 is MNHEY, CDR2 SMNVEV (reference sequence). DNA for the CDR3: TGTGCCAGCAGTTTGGGCGGGGGGAGATACGAGCAGTACTTC. Its translation is CASSLGGGRYEQYF.

The chain recombines TRBV2 with TRBJ2-7; TRBD1 matches 8 bases. V shed 7 bases, J shed 4 bases, and the junction held 9 bases outside the gene matches. The CDR3 runs 14 residues. In germline, CDR1 is SNHLY, CDR2 FYNNEI. The CDR3 loop is CASIGGDRTYEQYF. CDR3 DNA sequence: TGTGCCAGCATAGGAGGGGACAGGACTTACGAGCAGTACTTC. Full variable domain (rest looked up from reference TRBV2 and TRBJ2-7): EPEVTQTPSHQVTQMGQEVILRCVPISNHLYFYWYRQILGQKVEFLVSFYNNEISEKSEIFDDQFSVERPDGSNFTLKIRSTKLEDSAMYFCASIGGDRTYEQYFGPGTRLTVT.

The chain carries TRBV13 and TRBJ2-7, with D maybe TRBD1 (7 bases). The CDR3 covers 15 residues. The germline gives CDR1 PRHDT, CDR2 FYEKMQ (reference sequence). V was trimmed by 4 bases and J by 0 bases, leaving 13 bases between them. DNA of the CDR3: TGTGCCAGCAGCTCAAGACAGGGACTCTCCTACGAGCAGTACTTC. Residues: CASSSRQGLSYEQYF. The whole variable domain, filled in from reference TRBV13 and TRBJ2-7, reads AAGVIQSPRHLIKEKRETATLKCYPIPRHDTVYWYQQGPGQDPQFLISFYEKMQSDKGSIPDRFSAQQFSDYHSELNMSSLELGDSALYFCASSSRQGLSYEQYFGPGTRLTVT.

The gene calls are TRBV5-1 and TRBJ1-2; 8 nucleotides agree with TRBD1. CDR1 is SGHRS, CDR2 YFSETQ, per germline. The CDR3 consists of 15 residues. The J segment lost 4 bases and the V segment lost 0 bases, leaving 5 bases of the junction unmatched. CDR3 region: CASSLAGGQIYGYTF. CDR3 coding DNA: TGCGCCAGCAGCTTGGCAGGGGGCCAGATCTATGGCTACACCTTC.

The CDR3 sequence is CASSLPGDSNEQFF. The CDR3 DNA is TGTGCCAGCAGCTTACCGGGAGACAGCAATGAGCAGTTCTTC. The rearrangement links TRBV11-2 to TRBJ2-1; a possible D gene is TRBD2 (6 bases). Germline V gene lookup returns CDR1 SGHAT and CDR2 FQNNGV. The germline V and J ends were trimmed by 2 bases and 6 bases, with 11 bases remaining between them. The CDR3 totals 14 residues.

This rearrangement joins TRBV19 to TRBJ1-5; D is uncertain. This CDR3 is 14 amino acids long. Germline-derived CDR1 and CDR2 are LNHDA and SQIVND (reference sequence). V dropped 3 bases and J dropped 11 bases, with 17 bases sitting between them. The CDR3 coding sequence is TGTGCCAGTAGTATTCAAAATAGAGGGCCAGCCCAGCATTTT. This gives the protein CASSIQNRGPAQHF.

The chain has TRBV6-4 and TRBJ2-1; 11 bases map to TRBD2. The CDR3 extends over 15 amino acids. The J segment lost 9 bases and the V segment lost 3 bases, leaving 7 bases of the junction unmatched. Germline-derived CDR1 and CDR2 are MRHNA and SNTAGT. CDR3 residues: CASSELAGGLSEQFF. In DNA form, the CDR3 reads TGTGCCAGCAGTGAGTTAGCGGGAGGGCTGAGTGAGCAGTTCTTC.

The chain joins TRBV11-3 to TRBJ1-1; 7 bases match TRBD1. CDR3 length: 11 amino acids. Germline V gives CDR1 SGHNT, CDR2 YENEEA. The V segment lost 3 bases and the J segment 10 bases; nucleotides outside the gene matches: 2. As DNA, the CDR3 is TGTGCCAGCAGCTTTGGACAGGTAGCTTTCTTT. It encodes CASSFGQVAFF. The full variable domain, its missing parts supplied by reference TRBV11-3 and TRBJ1-1, is EAGVVQSPRYKIIEKKQPVAFWCNPISGHNTLYWYLQNLGQGPELLIRYENEEAVDDSQLPKDRFSAERLKGVDSTLKIQPAELGDSAVYLCASSFGQVAFFGQGTRLTVV.

The V gene is TRBV7-7, the J gene TRBJ2-5; weak D call: TRBD1 (5 bases). CDR1 is SSHAT and CDR2 is FNYEAQ in the germline V gene (reference sequence). Trimming took off 5 bases at V and 5 bases at J, with 27 bases between the two ends. The CDR3 runs to 18 residues. The chain's CDR3 is CASSRDRLTPISLETQYF. The CDR3 DNA follows: TGTGCCAGCAGCCGAGACAGATTAACCCCGATATCCCTGGAGACCCAGTACTTC.

This clone was picked up a small number of times. The chain combines TRBV20-1 with TRBJ1-2, with TRBD1 matching over 9 bases. The CDR3 extends over 11 amino acids. V was clipped by 6 bases and J by 6 bases; unmatched bases: 2. Per the germline V gene, CDR1 is DFQATT and CDR2 is SNEGSKA (reference sequence). This CDR3 reads CSARTGDGYTF. The CDR3 DNA reads as TGCAGTGCCAGGACAGGGGATGGCTACACCTTC.

Only one count was recorded for this clone. The chain couples TRBV29-1 to TRBJ2-1, with 9 bases fitting TRBD1. Germline V gene lookup returns CDR1 SQVTM and CDR2 ANQGSEA. The CDR3 runs to 13 residues. The ends lost 6 bases at V and 12 bases at J; junction bases unmatched: 12. The CDR3 bases are TGCAGCGTCCCGGGACAGGGCCCTGATGGGCAGTTCTTC. Protein sequence: CSVPGQGPDGQFF.